The 28 T cell receptor beta chains reported below all come from one sample, sequenced in a study of Ad26.COV2.S vaccination and SARS-CoV-2 variants. Treatment reported: roughly 18 received Ad26.COV2.S at low or high dose, single or two shots; about 5 received placebo; per-sample allocation not given. The study sampled participants on day 63 after the first vaccine or placebo injection. Generated by immunoSEQ multiplex PCR, the TCRdb table keeps only in-frame clones and is missing some. The table records roughly 450,000 clones, 90% of them present only once. The starting material was peripheral blood, obtained in a trial of Ad26.COV2.S vaccine versus placebo. All receptors come from a person between 18 and 60 years old who received the Ad26.COV2.S COVID-19 vaccine or a placebo.

The chain has TRBV29-1 and TRBJ2-2, with 8 nucleotides matching TRBD1. With 5 bases clipped from V and 4 bases from J, the junction kept 6 bases outside the gene matches. CDR1 and CDR2 (germline): SQVTM, ANQGSEA. This CDR3 spans 14 amino acids. The chain's CDR3 is CSVSTGVITGELFF. DNA for the CDR3: TGCAGCGTTTCGACAGGGGTCATCACCGGGGAGCTGTTTTTT.

This chain joins TRBV7-6 and TRBJ2-1; 11 nucleotides line up with TRBD2. After removal of 1 base from V and 4 bases from J, the junction contained 3 bases not matched to a gene. Germline V gene lookup returns CDR1 SGHVS and CDR2 FNYEAQ. The CDR3 sequence is 16 residues long. The CDR3, as DNA: TGTGCCAGCAGCTTAGTTGGGACTAGCGGATACAATGAGCAGTTCTTC. Its translation: CASSLVGTSGYNEQFF.

The V gene is TRBV9, the J gene TRBJ2-3; no firm D call. Germline CDR1 is SGDLS and CDR2 is YYNGEE. The CDR3 contains 14 residues. Deletions cut 4 bases from V and 6 bases from J, with 15 bases between. In DNA form, the CDR3 reads TGTGCCAGCAGCCTCCCCTCGAACGACGATACGCAGTATTTT. Encoded protein: CASSLPSNDDTQYF.

The chain joins TRBV27 to TRBJ1-1, with D maybe TRBD1 (5 bases). CDR1 and CDR2 (germline): MNHEY, SMNVEV (reference sequence). The CDR3 has 15 residues. V shed 4 bases and J shed 2 bases, with 14 bases lying between them. CDR3 sequence (DNA): TGTGCCAGCAGTTCCGCCTGGGGCGCAAACACTGAAGCTTTCTTT. As protein: CASSSAWGANTEAFF.

This clone came up once. The rearrangement joins TRBV13 to TRBJ2-1; 9 positions match TRBD2. The V segment lost 2 bases and the J segment 9 bases; nucleotides outside the gene matches: 8. The CDR3 sequence is 15 residues long. Germline V gene sequence: CDR1 PRHDT, CDR2 FYEKMQ (reference sequence). The DNA for the CDR3 is TGTGCCAGCAGCTTATATAGCGGGAGAGGAAGTGAGCAGTTCTTC. Residues: CASSLYSGRGSEQFF.

The chain couples TRBV5-1 to TRBJ2-7; TRBD1 agrees at 8 bases. The CDR3 has 15 residues. CDR1 and CDR2 from the germline V gene are SGHRS and YFSETQ. V lost 4 bases and J lost 3; bases outside the gene matches: 9. The CDR3 spells CASSPYRQGIYEQYF. The CDR3 region has the DNA TGCGCCAGCAGCCCGTACCGACAGGGGATCTACGAGCAGTACTTC. Based on the CDR3 plus reference TRBV5-1 and TRBJ2-7, the full variable domain is KAGVTQTPRYLIKTRGQQVTLSCSPISGHRSVSWYQQTPGQGLQFLFEYFSETQRNKGNFPGRFSGRQFSNSRSEMNVSTLELGDSALYLCASSPYRQGIYEQYFGPGTRLTVT.

The V call is TRBV9, the J call TRBJ2-7; tentative D call: TRBD2 (6 bases). CDR3 size: 14 residues. Deletions cut 0 bases from V and 4 bases from J, with 11 bases between. Germline V gives CDR1 SGDLS, CDR2 YYNGEE. The CDR3 DNA reads as TGTGCCAGCAGCGTAGGACTAGTCGGTTACGAGCAGTACTTC. Its translation: CASSVGLVGYEQYF.

The V gene is TRBV25-1, the J gene TRBJ2-6; D is undetermined. The germline V and J ends were trimmed by 3 bases and 0 bases, with 9 bases remaining between them. The germline V gene has CDR1 MGHDK and CDR2 SYGVNS. CDR3 length: 16 residues. The CDR3 DNA is TGTGCCAGCAGTGACAACAGTTTCTCTGGGGCCAACGTCCTGACTTTC. This translates into CASSDNSFSGANVLTF.

DNA for the CDR3: TGTGCCAGCAGTCGCCGACAGGGGACTTTACAAATAACTAGCGGCTACACCTTC. Its translation is CASSRRQGTLQITSGYTF. The chain joins TRBV6-6 to TRBJ1-2; 8 positions agree with TRBD1. Germline trimming cut 5 bases from V and 8 bases from J; bases unmatched to any gene: 22. CDR3 length: 18 amino acids. CDR1 MNHNY and CDR2 SVGAGI come from the germline V gene (reference sequence).

The gene calls are TRBV6-4 and TRBJ2-6, with 9 nucleotides matching TRBD1. The CDR3 contains 16 residues. Losses at the gene ends were 5 bases for V and 1 base for J; bases not matched to a gene: 3. Looked up from germline, CDR1 is MRHNA and CDR2 is SNTAGT. CDR3 sequence: CASSQTGGSGANVLTF. In nucleotides, the CDR3 is TGTGCCAGCAGTCAGACAGGGGGATCTGGGGCCAACGTCCTGACTTTC.

In its sample, this clone was seen once. Other DNA sequences of this sample code for an identical CDR3. The chain employs TRBV7-9 and TRBJ2-2; possibly TRBD2 for D (6 bases). The CDR3 is 15 amino acids. Trimming removed 3 bases from V and 1 base from J, with 9 bases in between. Germline V CDR1 and CDR2: SEHNR, FQNEAQ (reference sequence). Here the CDR3 reads CASSLGLGNTGELFF. DNA for the CDR3: TGTGCCAGCAGCTTGGGACTGGGGAACACCGGGGAGCTGTTTTTT.

The genes are TRBV9 and TRBJ2-2; D is unclear. The CDR3 length is 13 residues. Trimming took off 6 bases at V and 1 base at J, with 7 bases between the two ends. CDR1 is SGDLS, CDR2 YYNGEE, per germline. CDR3 loop: CASKAGNTGELFF. The CDR3 DNA reads as TGTGCCAGCAAGGCAGGGAACACCGGGGAGCTGTTTTTT.

V usage is TRBV5-3 and J usage is TRBJ1-5, with D possibly being TRBD1 (5 bases). TRBV5-3 is labeled an ORF, and its function is uncertain. The CDR3 is 14 residues long. Between the trimmed V and J ends, which lost 10 bases and 1 base, there was a span of 15 bases. The DNA for the CDR3 is TGTGCCCCCGGGGGGGAGGGGAGCAATCAGCCCCAGCATTTT. It specifies CAPGGEGSNQPQHF.

The chain couples TRBV9 to TRBJ2-1; TRBD2 matches 9 bases. CDR3 length: 14 amino acids. V lost 0 bases, J lost 7 bases, and 2 bases stayed unmatched. Germline V lookup: CDR1 SGDLS, CDR2 YYNGEE. The CDR3, as DNA: TGTGCCAGCAGCGTAGGACTAGCGGTTAATGAGCAGTTCTTC. Translated, it gives CASSVGLAVNEQFF.

The chain couples TRBV7-2 to TRBJ2-6; TRBD1 aligns across 8 bases. The length of the CDR3 is 14 residues. Germline CDR1 SGHTA, CDR2 FQGNSA. Trimming at V came to 6 bases and at J to 2 bases, leaving 0 bases not matched to a gene. The CDR3 loop reads CASRTGAGANVLTF. DNA of the CDR3: TGTGCCAGCAGGACAGGGGCTGGGGCCAACGTCCTGACTTTC.

The chain is built from TRBV30 and TRBJ2-5; 7 positions agree with TRBD1. The CDR3 spans 14 residues. CDR1 GTSNPN and CDR2 SVGIG come from the germline V gene (reference sequence). After removal of 0 bases from V and 9 bases from J, the junction contained 10 bases not matched to a gene. The CDR3 sequence: CAWSVYDRGGAQYF. CDR3 nucleotides: TGTGCCTGGAGTGTTTACGACCGAGGGGGCGCCCAGTACTTC.

The chain uses TRBV4-3 and TRBJ1-2; no clear D gene. Per germline, CDR1 LGHNA and CDR2 YSLEER. The CDR3 is made up of 14 amino acids. Trimming stripped 0 bases from V and 2 bases from J, with 7 bases between. CDR3 loop: CASSQDSRNYGYTF. The CDR3 DNA reads TGCGCCAGCAGCCAAGATTCGCGGAACTATGGCTACACCTTC.

V and J are TRBV4-3 and TRBJ2-7; D tentatively fits TRBD1 or TRBD2 (6 bases each). V lost 4 bases and J 6 bases, leaving 25 bases between the germline ends. The germline CDR1 and CDR2 sequences are LGHNA and YSLEER. CDR3 length: 17 amino acids. The CDR3 coding sequence is TGCGCCAGCAGCCCCAGCTCGTATGGGGGGCCAAGGGGCGAGCAGTACTTC. It translates to CASSPSSYGGPRGEQYF.

The rearrangement joins TRBV6-5 to TRBJ2-2, with 7 bases aligning to TRBD1. Germline V gene data show CDR1 as MNHEY and CDR2 as SVGAGI. The CDR3 is 15 residues long. The V segment lost 2 bases and the J segment 4 bases; nucleotides outside the gene matches: 4. The CDR3 bases are TGTGCCAGCAGTTACGAGGGGGCGCGCACCGGGGAGCTGTTTTTT. It yields the protein CASSYEGARTGELFF.

The chain employs TRBV6-5 and TRBJ1-1, with D possibly being TRBD1 (6 bases). Germline V gene data show CDR1 as MNHEY and CDR2 as SVGAGI. The CDR3 is made up of 14 amino acids. The ends were cut back, 6 bases at V and 6 bases at J, with 17 bases in the middle. The CDR3 sequence is CASRTAGGAPEAFF. Here the CDR3 DNA reads TGTGCCAGCAGGACCGCCGGGGGGGCACCTGAAGCTTTCTTT.

The V and J genes are TRBV2 and TRBJ2-2; 8 nucleotides agree with TRBD2. Trimming removed 4 bases from V and 3 bases from J; junction bases left unmatched: 10. The CDR3 contains 17 residues. Germline values: CDR1 SNHLY, CDR2 FYNNEI. As DNA, the CDR3 is TGTGCCAGCAGTGGGACTAGCTTCAACCATTACACCGGGGAGCTGTTTTTT. This encodes CASSGTSFNHYTGELFF.

This clone was picked up a small number of times. The rearrangement joins TRBV6-6 to TRBJ1-1, with 8 bases that match TRBD1. The germline V gene encodes CDR1 MNHNY and CDR2 SVGAGI (reference sequence). The CDR3 runs to 14 residues. J gave up 3 bases and V 5 bases, and 5 bases lay outside the gene matches. The DNA of the CDR3 is TGTGCCAGCAGTGGACAGGGAGGGCACACTGAAGCTTTCTTT. This codes for CASSGQGGHTEAFF.

The chain carries TRBV15 and TRBJ2-1; 10 bases are shared with TRBD2. The CDR3 covers 18 residues. V lost 4 bases, J lost 2 bases, and 11 bases stayed unmatched. Germline CDR1 and CDR2: LNHNV and YYDKDF (reference sequence). The DNA for the CDR3 is TGTGCCACCAGCACAGCGGGAGGGCTGGAAGGAACCTACAATGAGCAGTTCTTC. This translates into CATSTAGGLEGTYNEQFF.

V and J are TRBV5-1 and TRBJ2-3, with 9 nucleotides matching TRBD1. CDR1 SGHRS and CDR2 YFSETQ come from the germline V gene. The CDR3 is 18 residues long. With V trimmed by 4 bases and J by 1 base, 13 bases remained unmatched. The CDR3 reads CASSQLNPGQGRTDTQYF. CDR3 DNA: TGCGCCAGCAGCCAGCTCAATCCGGGACAGGGACGCACAGATACGCAGTATTTT. Supplemented by reference TRBV5-1 and TRBJ2-3, the full variable domain reads KAGVTQTPRYLIKTRGQQVTLSCSPISGHRSVSWYQQTPGQGLQFLFEYFSETQRNKGNFPGRFSGRQFSNSRSEMNVSTLELGDSALYLCASSQLNPGQGRTDTQYFGPGTRLTVL.

This chain's CDR3 is CASSMGATGTPQHF. The CDR3 DNA follows: TGTGCCAGTAGTATGGGCGCGACAGGGACGCCCCAGCATTTT. The chain recombines TRBV19 with TRBJ1-5; TRBD1 aligns across 7 bases. Germline values: CDR1 LNHDA, CDR2 SQIVND (reference sequence). Trimming removed 3 bases from V and 9 bases from J; junction bases left unmatched: 8. The CDR3 sequence is 14 residues long.

J is TRBJ2-1 and V is TRBV27; D is unresolved. V was pared by 7 bases and J by 8 bases, with 12 bases between. Germline V gene sequence: CDR1 MNHEY, CDR2 SMNVEV (reference sequence). This CDR3 is built from 12 residues. Here the CDR3 DNA reads TGTGCCAGCACCAACTCGCCGGATGAGCAGTTCTTC. Translating it yields CASTNSPDEQFF.

The chain employs TRBV5-1 and TRBJ2-7; 8 nucleotides agree with TRBD1. Germline trimming cut 1 base from V and 1 base from J; bases unmatched to any gene: 7. The V gene's germline CDR1 is SGHRS and CDR2 YFSETQ. The CDR3 runs 16 residues. CDR3 amino acids: CASSLSPGQVSYEQYF. The CDR3 bases are TGCGCCAGCAGCTTGTCCCCGGGACAGGTATCCTACGAGCAGTACTTC.

The genes are TRBV6-6 and TRBJ1-2; 9 bases align to TRBD1. CDR3 size: 16 residues. CDR1 is MNHNY and CDR2 is SVGAGI in the germline V gene (reference sequence). V lost 7 bases to trimming and J lost 5 bases; unmatched junction nucleotides: 14. The CDR3 region is CASNKGEGTGLYGYTF. The CDR3 DNA is TGTGCCAGCAATAAGGGGGAAGGGACAGGGTTATATGGCTACACCTTC.